Below, one T cell receptor beta chain is given with its context. This clonotype appeared a few times. Its antigen is still unknown. Per-base quality was not reported, and no clone a single base away is much larger than it. This entry comes from a study of post-analysis software for immune sequencing data (dated by TCRdb to between 2015 and 2016). About the full investigation: Relapsing-remitting, secondary progressive and progressive-relapsing multiple sclerosis were recorded as disease courses, and subtype annotation was lacking for some patients. The multiple sclerosis patient repertoires were compared with 10 or so previously published healthy control repertoires from donors aged about 6 to 28 years. A subset of samples was prepared in parallel using single-end sample barcoding, then pooled and co-amplified after Illumina adapter ligation. Broader findings and caveats from the paper: The multiple sclerosis patient group was slightly younger than the control group. Direct clustering with F measure showed strong co-clustering of samples prepared in the same batch, prompting a batch-effect correction. Normalized Chao1 diversity was significantly lower in multiple sclerosis patients than controls, suggesting substantial peripheral T-cell clonal expansion. Several TRBV segments, including TRBV5-6, TRBV5-1 and TRBV20-1, were significantly more frequent in patients than controls.

The V end loses 6 bases and the J end loses 0 bases, and a stretch of 17 bases separates them. From cysteine to phenylalanine, the CDR3 is 16 amino acids long. Here the CDR3 DNA is all that survives: 48 bases in frame from base 1. In the germline V gene, CDR1 corresponds to MNHEY and CDR2 to SVGAGI. TCR beta repertoires were profiled from peripheral blood of 10 to 15 young patients with multiple sclerosis to demonstrate the VDJtools post-analysis software. The patients with multiple sclerosis were children and adolescents between about 6 and 17 years of age. Library preparation used PCR. Sequencing took place on an Illumina HiSeq 2500. To reduce PCR and sequencing biases, unique molecular identifiers were built into the TCR beta cDNA libraries. Roughly 0.5 million cDNA molecules were obtained per 1 to 10 million input T cells, so each molecule approximated one T cell. The same protocol used for the earlier healthy control dataset was applied to prepare and sequence the patient libraries. Samples belonging to the same batch were prepared together, multiplexed and sequenced on a shared HiSeq lane. The original pipeline was this. MIGEC handled the raw barcoded reads, throwing out single-read molecular identifier groups before consensus assembly and CDR3 extraction. Clonotype tables were post-analysed with VDJtools, and diversity was normalized by down-sampling all datasets to the smallest sample size. To correct batch-related cross-sample contamination, repertoire overlap clustering matched CDR3 amino acid sequences but not nucleotide sequences. Starting from the raw public reads, TCRdb applied fastp trimming at Q25, assembled clones with MiXCR and retained in-frame beta chains. Entries that share a CDR3 protein sequence are merged under the most common genes and DNA. TCRdb's processing, not the authors' own work, is the source of the V and J calls. Here the sample has some 890,000 distinct CDR3 sequences; approximately 57% occur a single time. Approximately 4.2% of the sample is in the top ten clones.

The rearranged segments are TRBV6-5 and TRBJ2-5; the D region possibly corresponds to TRBD2 (5 bases align). This TCR was sampled from a girl aged 10-17 years with multiple sclerosis. The material sequenced was blood. At the DNA level, the sequence is TGTGCCAGCAGCCGGGCCGGGGTGGGATACCAAGAGACCCAGTACTTC. Its translation reads: CASSRAGVGYQETQYF.